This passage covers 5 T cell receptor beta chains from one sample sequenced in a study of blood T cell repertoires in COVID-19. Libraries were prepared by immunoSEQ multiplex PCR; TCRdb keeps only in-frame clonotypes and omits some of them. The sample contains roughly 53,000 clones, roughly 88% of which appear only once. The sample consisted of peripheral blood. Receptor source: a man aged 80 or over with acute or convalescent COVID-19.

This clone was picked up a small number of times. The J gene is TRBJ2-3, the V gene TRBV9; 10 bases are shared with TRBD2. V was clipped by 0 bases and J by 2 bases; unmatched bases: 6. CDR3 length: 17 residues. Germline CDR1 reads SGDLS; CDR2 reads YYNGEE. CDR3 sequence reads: CASSVAPLAGDTDTQYF. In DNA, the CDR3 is TGTGCCAGCAGCGTAGCTCCTCTAGCGGGGGACACAGATACGCAGTATTTT.

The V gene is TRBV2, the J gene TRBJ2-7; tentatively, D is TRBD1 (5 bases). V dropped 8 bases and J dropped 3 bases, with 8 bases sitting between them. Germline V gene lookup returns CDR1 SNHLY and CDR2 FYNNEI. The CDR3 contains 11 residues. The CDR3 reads CASGHYYEQYF. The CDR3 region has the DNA TGTGCCAGCGGACACTACTACGAGCAGTACTTC.

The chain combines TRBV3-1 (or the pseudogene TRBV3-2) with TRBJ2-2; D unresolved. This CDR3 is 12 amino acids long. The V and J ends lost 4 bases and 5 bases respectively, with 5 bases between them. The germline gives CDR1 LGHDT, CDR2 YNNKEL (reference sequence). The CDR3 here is CASSPFTGELFF. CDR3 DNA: TGTGCCAGCAGCCCTTTTACCGGGGAGCTGTTTTTT.

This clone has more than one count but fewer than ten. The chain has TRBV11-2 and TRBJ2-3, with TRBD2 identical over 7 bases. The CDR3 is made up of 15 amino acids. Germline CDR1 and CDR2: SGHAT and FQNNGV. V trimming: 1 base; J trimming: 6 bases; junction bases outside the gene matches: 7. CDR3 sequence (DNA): TGTGCCAGCAGCTTAGGTGGGAGGGTGCGGGATACGCAGTATTTT. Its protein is CASSLGGRVRDTQYF.

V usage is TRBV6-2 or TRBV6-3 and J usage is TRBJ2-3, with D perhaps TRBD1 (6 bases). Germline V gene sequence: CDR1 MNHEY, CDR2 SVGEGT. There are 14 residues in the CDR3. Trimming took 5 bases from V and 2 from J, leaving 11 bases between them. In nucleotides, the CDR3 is TGTGCCAGCAGTGCCTCAGGGGCCACAGATACGCAGTATTTT. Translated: CASSASGATDTQYF.